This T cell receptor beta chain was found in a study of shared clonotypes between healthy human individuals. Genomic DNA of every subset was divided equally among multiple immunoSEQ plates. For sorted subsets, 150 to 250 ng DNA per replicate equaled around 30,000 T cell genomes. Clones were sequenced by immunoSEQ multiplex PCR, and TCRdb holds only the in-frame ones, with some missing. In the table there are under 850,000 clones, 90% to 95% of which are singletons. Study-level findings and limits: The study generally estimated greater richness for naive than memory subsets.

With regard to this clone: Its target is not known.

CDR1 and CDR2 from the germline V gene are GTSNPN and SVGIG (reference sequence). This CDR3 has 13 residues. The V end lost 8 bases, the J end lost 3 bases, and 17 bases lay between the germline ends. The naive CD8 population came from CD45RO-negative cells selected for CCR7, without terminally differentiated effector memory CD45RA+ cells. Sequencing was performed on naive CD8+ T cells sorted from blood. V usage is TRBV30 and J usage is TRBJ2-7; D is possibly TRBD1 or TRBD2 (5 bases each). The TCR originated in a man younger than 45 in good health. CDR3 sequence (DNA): TGTGCCGGGGCGGGCGCAGGGTTCTACGAGCAGTACTTC. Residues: CAGAGAGFYEQYF. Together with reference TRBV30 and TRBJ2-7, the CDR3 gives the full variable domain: SQTIHQWPATLVQPVGSPLSLECTVEGTSNPNLYWYRQAAGRGLQLLFYSVGIGQISSEVPQNLSASRPQDRQFILSSKKLLLSDSGFYLCAGAGAGFYEQYFGPGTRLTVT.